The 31 T cell receptor beta chains reported below all come from one sample, sequenced in a study of a mutant IDH1 vaccine in newly diagnosed glioma. Sequencing was performed with immunoSEQ multiplex PCR; in TCRdb, only in-frame clones are kept and a portion is missing. This sample yields fewer than 50,000 clones, of which 75% to 85% are seen a single time; approximately 9.9% belongs to the top ten. Time point reported: baseline, week 1 (first vaccination visit). The sample's treatment: pre-vaccination baseline after standard-of-care therapy. Sequences were derived from PBMCs, sampled from a glioma patient treated with radiotherapy, temozolomide or both. The receptors were sampled from a man aged 35 to 55 with glioma. Some clones in this sample may be carry-over from other donors' samples.

This rearrangement joins TRBV6-5 to TRBJ1-1; a possible D gene is TRBD1 (5 bases). Trimming took off 7 bases at V and 4 bases at J, with 13 bases between the two ends. This CDR3 contains 13 residues. The germline V gene encodes CDR1 MNHEY and CDR2 SVGAGI. The CDR3 nucleotides are TGTGCCAGCACTCAAGCGGGGGGCACTGAAGCTTTCTTT. Translation: CASTQAGGTEAFF.

The chain carries TRBV7-9 and TRBJ2-2; D remains ambiguous. The ends were cut back, 4 bases at V and 2 bases at J, with 11 bases in the middle. This CDR3 spans 15 amino acids. CDR1 and CDR2 from the germline V gene are SEHNR and FQNEAQ (reference sequence). CDR3: CASSSSMDNTGELFF. The CDR3 nucleotides are TGTGCCAGCAGCTCCTCAATGGACAACACCGGGGAGCTGTTTTTT.

The chain has TRBV7-8 and TRBJ2-4; weak D call: TRBD1 (6 bases). Germline assignment: CDR1 SGHVS and CDR2 FQNEAQ. The CDR3 has 20 amino acids. With 0 bases removed from V and 0 bases from J, the gap between germline ends came to 21 bases. This CDR3 is CASSLAGAPQVFTAKNIQYF. For the CDR3, the DNA is TGTGCCAGCAGCTTAGCGGGGGCACCTCAAGTATTTACAGCCAAAAACATTCAGTACTTC. Combining the CDR3 with reference TRBV7-8 and TRBJ2-4 gives the whole variable domain GAGVSQSPRYKVAKRGQDVALRCDPISGHVSLFWYQQALGQGPEFLTYFQNEAQLDKSGLPSDRFFAERPEGSVSTLKIQRTQQEDSAVYLCASSLAGAPQVFTAKNIQYFGAGTRLSVL.

The rearrangement uses TRBV10-3 and TRBJ1-5, with TRBD1 matching over 7 bases. The CDR3 runs to 18 residues. V trimming: 0 bases; J trimming: 0 bases; junction bases outside the gene matches: 8. Germline V gene lookup returns CDR1 ENHRY and CDR2 SYGVKD. The CDR3 coding sequence is TGTGCCATCAGTGAGTCGGCCCAGGGGGAAAATAGCAATCAGCCCCAGCATTTT. It encodes CAISESAQGENSNQPQHF.

V and J are TRBV5-8 and TRBJ1-2; 12 positions match TRBD1. With V trimmed by 4 bases and J by 6 bases, 7 bases remained unmatched. This CDR3 comprises 15 residues. Germline assignment: CDR1 SGHTS and CDR2 YDEGEE. The CDR3: CASSRDRGRNHGYTF. The CDR3, as DNA: TGTGCCAGCAGCCGGGACAGGGGGCGCAATCATGGCTACACCTTC. The full variable domain, rest sourced from reference TRBV5-8 and TRBJ1-2, is EAGVTQSPTHLIKTRGQQATLRCSPISGHTSVYWYQQALGLGLQFLLWYDEGEERNRGNFPPRFSGRQFPNYSSELNVNALELEDSALYLCASSRDRGRNHGYTFGSGTRLTVV.

The rearrangement uses TRBV5-1 and TRBJ1-6; 9 bases agree with TRBD1. The CDR3 runs 12 residues. In germline, CDR1 is SGHRS, CDR2 YFSETQ. V lost 3 bases and J lost 13; bases outside the gene matches: 2. CDR3 sequence (DNA): TGCGCCAGCAGCTGGGACAGGGATCCCCTCCACTTT. Encoded protein: CASSWDRDPLHF.

V is TRBV2 and J is TRBJ2-7, with 10 bases fitting TRBD1. Unmatched junction bases numbered 9, after V lost 6 bases and J lost 4 bases. CDR3 length equals 15 residues. Germline V lookup: CDR1 SNHLY, CDR2 FYNNEI. In DNA, the CDR3 is TGTGCCAGCAGATCTTCCGGGACAGGGGTTTACGAGCAGTACTTC. This gives the protein CASRSSGTGVYEQYF.

The V gene is TRBV30, the J gene TRBJ1-1; TRBD1 matches at 8 bases. This CDR3 comprises 14 residues. V shed 2 bases, J shed 4 bases, and the junction held 6 bases outside the gene matches. Germline V gene data show CDR1 as GTSNPN and CDR2 as SVGIG (reference sequence). The CDR3 protein is CAWSPGGVSTEAFF. The CDR3 DNA reads TGTGCCTGGAGTCCAGGGGGCGTGAGCACTGAAGCTTTCTTT.

The sample holds one count of this clone. The chain joins TRBV20-1 to TRBJ1-1; weak D call: TRBD1 (5 bases). Germline CDR1 DFQATT, CDR2 SNEGSKA (reference sequence). The CDR3 sequence is 11 residues long. V was clipped by 3 bases and J by 5 bases, with 7 bases between them. Written as DNA, the CDR3 is TGCAGTGCTAGGGAGGGGACTGAAGCTTTCTTT. Amino acid sequence: CSAREGTEAFF.

The rearrangement links TRBV29-1 to TRBJ1-2; 8 bases are shared with TRBD1. V lost 2 bases and J lost 4; bases outside the gene matches: 6. Per the germline V gene, CDR1 is SQVTM and CDR2 is ANQGSEA. The CDR3 length is 14 residues. The CDR3 spells CSVERTGRFYGYTF. Written as DNA, the CDR3 is TGCAGCGTTGAACGGACAGGGCGCTTCTATGGCTACACCTTC. Variable domain in full (rest from reference TRBV29-1 and TRBJ1-2): SAVISQKPSRDICQRGTSLTIQCQVDSQVTMMFWYRQQPGQSLTLIATANQGSEATYESGFVIDKFPISRPNLTFSTLTVSNMSPEDSSIYLCSVERTGRFYGYTFGSGTRLTVV.

In the case of this clone: A junction end diverges from the germline sequence, so it may reflect a read error. This sequence joins TRBV20-1 and TRBJ1-4; TRBD1 might be the D (6 bases). This CDR3 is built from 11 residues. Germline lookup yields CDR1 DFQATT and CDR2 SNEGSKA (reference sequence). CDR3 in amino acids: CSARRDGTPLF. CDR3 sequence (DNA): TGCAGTGCTAGAAGAGACGGGACACCCCTTTTT.

This rearrangement joins TRBV7-9 to TRBJ2-7; D unclear. The CDR3 consists of 13 residues. Germline assignment: CDR1 SEHNR and CDR2 FQNEAQ (reference sequence). V was pared by 2 bases and J by 2 bases, with 7 bases between. The CDR3 reads CASSLTSPYEQYF. The CDR3 DNA reads as TGTGCCAGCAGCTTAACGTCCCCCTACGAGCAGTACTTC.

The table lists this clone with a count of one. This rearrangement joins TRBV9 to TRBJ2-7; the D gene is possibly TRBD2 (5 bases). The ends were cut back, 7 bases at V and 7 bases at J, with 21 bases in the middle. The CDR3 is made up of 14 amino acids. CDR1 and CDR2 (germline): SGDLS, YYNGEE. In nucleotides, the CDR3 is TGTGCCAGCGCTGAAAGACCCACCGGCGGGGAGCAGTACTTC. Translated: CASAERPTGGEQYF.

The rearrangement links TRBV11-2 to TRBJ2-7; 7 nucleotides match TRBD2. Germline lookup yields CDR1 SGHAT and CDR2 FQNNGV. The CDR3 has 15 amino acids. Trimming removed 3 bases from V and 0 bases from J; junction bases left unmatched: 5. Here the CDR3 DNA reads TGTGCCAGCAGCTTTGCGGGGGTGCACTCCTACGAGCAGTACTTC. Protein sequence: CASSFAGVHSYEQYF.

The chain is built from TRBV15 and TRBJ2-1, with 7 nucleotides matching TRBD2. This CDR3 has 14 residues. V was pared by 6 bases and J by 4 bases, with 6 bases of the junction left unmatched. Germline CDR1 and CDR2: LNHNV and YYDKDF (reference sequence). This chain's CDR3 is CATRRAGLYNEQFF. DNA for the CDR3: TGTGCCACCAGGCGAGCGGGGTTATACAATGAGCAGTTCTTC.

The chain employs TRBV25-1 and TRBJ2-7; weak D call: TRBD1 (6 bases). Germline V lookup: CDR1 MGHDK, CDR2 SYGVNS. The CDR3 consists of 15 residues. V was trimmed by 3 bases and J by 0 bases, leaving 12 bases between them. The CDR3 nucleotides read TGTGCCAGCAGTGACCTGGGGGCCCCCTCCTACGAGCAGTACTTC. Amino acid sequence: CASSDLGAPSYEQYF.

The genes are TRBV15 and TRBJ2-3; tentatively, D is TRBD2 (5 bases). Germline CDR1 and CDR2: LNHNV and YYDKDF (reference sequence). CDR3 size: 15 residues. Trimming stripped 2 bases from V and 6 bases from J, with 15 bases between. The CDR3, as DNA: TGTGCCACCAGCAGATCCACGGACTTTGTGGATACGCAGTATTTT. The encoded protein is CATSRSTDFVDTQYF. Full variable domain (rest looked up from reference TRBV15 and TRBJ2-3): DAMVIQNPRYQVTQFGKPVTLSCSQTLNHNVMYWYQQKSSQAPKLLFHYYDKDFNNEADTPDNFQSRRPNTSFCFLDIRSPGLGDTAMYLCATSRSTDFVDTQYFGPGTRLTVL.

This chain uses TRBV6-1 with TRBJ2-7; D not resolved. CDR1 is MNHNS and CDR2 is SASEGT in the germline V gene. The CDR3 spans 13 residues. Trimming pared 0 bases from V and 7 bases from J, leaving 10 bases between. In nucleotides, the CDR3 is TGTGCCAGCAGTGAAGCGGTGGGAACGGAGCAGTACTTC. Its translation is CASSEAVGTEQYF.

The sample holds one count of this clone. The rearrangement uses TRBV6-5 and TRBJ1-2, with 7 bases matching TRBD1. CDR1 is MNHEY and CDR2 is SVGAGI in the germline V gene. There are 15 residues in the CDR3. V lost 6 bases to trimming and J lost 4 bases; unmatched junction nucleotides: 11. The CDR3 DNA sequence: TGTGCCAGCAGGCGCCAGTCTCGGGACAGCTATGGCTACACCTTC. Translation: CASRRQSRDSYGYTF.

V usage is TRBV10-3 and J usage is TRBJ2-3; tentatively, D is TRBD1 (5 bases). Germline V gene lookup returns CDR1 ENHRY and CDR2 SYGVKD. The CDR3 contains 16 residues. The V and J ends lost 6 bases and 2 bases respectively, with 18 bases between them. CDR3 nucleotides: TGTGCCATCAGGAGTACGGCAAGGGGATCCACAGATACGCAGTATTTT. This encodes CAIRSTARGSTDTQYF.

There are a few counts of this clone. The V gene is TRBV4-2, the J gene TRBJ2-3, with 8 bases matching TRBD2. Trimming at V came to 3 bases and at J to 1 base, leaving 3 bases not matched to a gene. The CDR3 sequence is 15 residues long. CDR1 and CDR2 from the germline V gene are LGHNA and YNFKEQ. The CDR3 DNA is TGTGCCAGCAGCCACTATAGCGGGGGCACAGATACGCAGTATTTT. This encodes CASSHYSGGTDTQYF.

V is TRBV2 and J is TRBJ1-6; D gene unclear. Per germline, CDR1 SNHLY and CDR2 FYNNEI. V lost 6 bases, J lost 0 bases, and 15 bases lay in between. The CDR3 has 17 residues. The CDR3 sequence is CASRTSVESSYNSPLHF. The CDR3 DNA sequence: TGTGCCAGCAGGACCTCAGTGGAGAGCTCCTATAATTCACCCCTCCACTTT.

The chain has TRBV27 and TRBJ1-6; 8 bases map to TRBD1. CDR3 length equals 17 residues. Trimming removed 5 bases from V and 8 bases from J; junction bases left unmatched: 14. Germline V gene sequence: CDR1 MNHEY, CDR2 SMNVEV (reference sequence). The CDR3 loop reads CASSPLIGQGGDSPLHF. CDR3 in DNA: TGTGCCAGCAGTCCACTAATTGGACAGGGAGGAGATTCACCCCTCCACTTT.

The chain uses TRBV18 and TRBJ1-1; TRBD1 matches 7 bases. The V gene's germline CDR1 is KGHSH and CDR2 LQKENI. V gave up 6 bases and J gave up 3 bases; unmatched junction bases: 7. The CDR3 is 14 amino acids. The CDR3 bases are TGTGCCAGCTCGTCAGGGGGGGTCCACACTGAAGCTTTCTTT. Protein sequence: CASSSGGVHTEAFF.

This rearrangement joins TRBV27 to TRBJ1-2; D unresolved. V was clipped by 3 bases and J by 4 bases, with 12 bases between them. Germline loops: CDR1 MNHEY, CDR2 SMNVEV (reference sequence). The CDR3 is made up of 14 amino acids. The CDR3 sequence: CASSFGEGIYGYTF. In DNA, the CDR3 is TGTGCCAGCAGTTTTGGGGAAGGGATCTATGGCTACACCTTC.

J is TRBJ1-5 and V is TRBV4-1; 9 nucleotides align to TRBD1. The V segment lost 1 base and the J segment 7 bases; nucleotides outside the gene matches: 2. The germline gives CDR1 MGHRA, CDR2 YSYEKL. The CDR3 is made up of 14 amino acids. CDR3: CASSQGTGEQPQHF. The CDR3 DNA reads as TGCGCCAGCAGCCAAGGGACAGGGGAACAGCCCCAGCATTTT.

The chain has TRBV5-1 and TRBJ1-1; perhaps TRBD1 as D (6 bases). This CDR3 is 14 amino acids long. Per the germline V gene, CDR1 is SGHRS and CDR2 is YFSETQ. V gave up 0 bases and J gave up 3 bases, with 9 bases separating them. The chain's CDR3 is CASSLEGHDTEAFF. For the CDR3, the DNA is TGCGCCAGCAGCTTGGAGGGACACGACACTGAAGCTTTCTTT.

The chain combines TRBV5-6 with TRBJ1-1; no definite D call. Germline V CDR1 and CDR2: SGHDT, YYEEEE. The CDR3 consists of 14 residues. V lost 4 bases and J lost 4, with 14 bases in between. The CDR3 coding sequence is TGTGCCAGCAGCGTCGGGCCCCTAACCACTGAAGCTTTCTTT. It is translated as CASSVGPLTTEAFF.

J is TRBJ2-7 and V is TRBV6-5, with 7 nucleotides matching TRBD1. Trimming at V came to 4 bases and at J to 3 bases, leaving 6 bases not matched to a gene. The CDR3 is 14 residues long. The germline CDR1 and CDR2 sequences are MNHEY and SVGAGI. The CDR3 DNA reads TGTGCCAGCAGTTTACGACAGGGTATCTACGAGCAGTACTTC. This translates into CASSLRQGIYEQYF.

The chain couples TRBV2 to TRBJ2-5; the match to TRBD2 covers 8 bases. V lost 7 bases to trimming and J lost 4 bases; unmatched junction nucleotides: 5. The germline CDR1 and CDR2 sequences are SNHLY and FYNNEI. This CDR3 has 13 amino acids. The CDR3 reads CASKPGGGETQYF. DNA of the CDR3: TGTGCCAGCAAGCCCGGGGGGGGAGAGACCCAGTACTTC.

The chain joins TRBV4-1 to TRBJ2-1, with D uncertain. The V and J ends lost 0 bases and 7 bases respectively, with 7 bases between them. In germline, CDR1 is MGHRA, CDR2 YSYEKL. CDR3 length: 13 amino acids. As DNA, the CDR3 is TGCGCCAGCAGCCAAGAAAGGTGGAATGAGCAGTTCTTC. This translates into CASSQERWNEQFF.